This TCR beta chain comes out of a study of monozygotic twins with inflammatory bowel disease. Study conclusions and caveats: Among IBD patients, fewer clonotypes were shared with others than among healthy twins, especially with disease activity.

Per donor there was one draw, yielding a blood sample of roughly 2.6 ml. CDR1 and CDR2 (germline): SGHDT, YYEEEE. This CDR3 contains 15 residues. Every TCR library drew on around 3.5 ug of total RNA. TCRdb reprocessed the 5' RACE reads and keeps a single row for each CDR3 protein, giving no DNA. The listing contains some 89,000 distinct CDR3 sequences. With regard to this clonotype: What it binds is unknown.

This clonotype was obtained from a human donor with ulcerative colitis or Crohn's disease, or a healthy co-twin of an affected twin (not recorded which). The chain has TRBV5-6 and TRBJ2-1; TCRdb picks TRBD1, but there is no DNA to check that call. The sequencing sample was made of blood. CDR3 sequence reads: CASSLNGQGRNEQFF. The full variable domain, in which reference TRBV5-6 and TRBJ2-1 provide the parts outside the CDR3, is DAGVTQSPTHLIKTRGQQVTLRCSPKSGHDTVSWYQQALGQGPQFIFQYYEEEERQRGNFPDRFSGHQFPNYSSELNVNALLLGDSALYLCASSLNGQGRNEQFFGPGTRLTVL.